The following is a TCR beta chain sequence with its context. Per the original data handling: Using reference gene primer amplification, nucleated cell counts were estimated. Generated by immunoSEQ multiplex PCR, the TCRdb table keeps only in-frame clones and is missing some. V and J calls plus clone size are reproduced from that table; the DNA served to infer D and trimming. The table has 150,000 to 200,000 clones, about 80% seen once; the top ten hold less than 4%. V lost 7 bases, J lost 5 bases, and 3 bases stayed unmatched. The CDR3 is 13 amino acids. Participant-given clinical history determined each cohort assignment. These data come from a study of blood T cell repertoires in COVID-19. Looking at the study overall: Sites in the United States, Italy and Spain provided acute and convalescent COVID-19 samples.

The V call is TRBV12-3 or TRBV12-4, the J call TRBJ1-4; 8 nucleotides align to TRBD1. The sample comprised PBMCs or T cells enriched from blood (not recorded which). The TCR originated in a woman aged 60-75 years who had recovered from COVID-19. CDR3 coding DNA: TGTGCCAGCACAGGGGGCAGAAATGAAAAACTGTTTTTT. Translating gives CASTGGRNEKLFF.